Sequencing of this TCR beta chain was carried out in a study of response to subunit inactivated influenza vaccine. Study-wide findings and caveats: Authors suggested that a seasonal influenza vaccination recruits few new T cells each time.

To note about this clonotype: Its antigen is as yet unknown.

TCRdb independently ran MiXCR on the RT-PCR reads; one entry per CDR3 protein. The data hold 590,000 or so distinct CDR3 sequences, with 14% observed a single time. Germline CDR1 reads LGHDT; CDR2 reads YNNKEL (reference sequence). Trimming took 0 bases from V and 4 from J, leaving 12 bases between them. The CDR3 runs to 15 residues. The sequencing here drew on PBMCs from blood, taken 14 to 15 days before vaccination. The TCR was taken from a man aged 45-60 years who received an inactivated influenza vaccine. V is TRBV3-1 and J is TRBJ1-2; no firm D call. In DNA, the CDR3 is TGTGCCAGCAGCCAAGATAGGGTTGGGTTCTATGGCTACACCTTC. This codes for CASSQDRVGFYGYTF.